Only a few counts were recorded for the clone carrying this TCR beta chain. Germline-derived CDR1 and CDR2 are SGHKS and YYEKEE (reference sequence). The CDR3 is 15 amino acids. V shed 3 bases and J 15 bases; nucleotides not matched to a gene: 16. The data derive from a study of shared clonotypes between healthy human individuals. Assay used: immunoSEQ multiplex PCR; TCRdb lists only in-frame clones, some missing. The sample holds about 600,000 clones, roughly 98% seen once. The naive CD8 subset, CD45RO-negative cells positively selected for CCR7, excluded terminally differentiated effector memory CD45RA+ cells.

The chain links TRBV5-5 to TRBJ2-1, with 9 positions matching TRBD2. This TCR was recovered from a man aged 25-45 years in good health. Sequenced material: naive CD8+ T cells sorted from blood. The CDR3 nucleotides are TGTGCCAGCAGCTACGACCTGCTAGCGGGGACCTCAGGGTTCTTC. Its translation is CASSYDLLAGTSGFF.